This passage covers 28 T cell receptor beta chains from one sample sequenced in a study of cytomegalovirus exposure and HLA in healthy donors (dated by TCRdb to the late 2010s). The library came from the immunoSEQ multiplex PCR assay. The multiplex PCR relied on a mix of 60 forward primers for TCR Vbeta segments and 13 reverse primers for TCR Jbeta segments. Entries here come from immuneACCESS through TCRdb and include only in-frame sequences with V and J called. Some clones fail to appear in such tables; in the studies checked, an unresolved V gene covers under half of the shortfall, and the cause of the remainder is unknown. The sample profile shows some 130,000 clones; 76% of them were found once. The ten largest clones capture about 2% of the sample. What was sequenced was PBMCs. These receptors came from a female donor in good health and CMV-seropositive.

This clone was picked up one time. The chain employs TRBV19 and TRBJ1-5; tentative D call: TRBD1 (6 bases). The CDR3 is 14 residues long. Germline values: CDR1 LNHDA, CDR2 SQIVND (reference sequence). Trimming took off 6 bases at V and 6 bases at J, with 15 bases between the two ends. The chain's CDR3 is CASRGPGESQPQHF. CDR3 bases: TGTGCCAGTAGAGGCCCAGGGGAGAGTCAGCCCCAGCATTTT.

The genes are TRBV15 and TRBJ2-7; 7 nucleotides agree with TRBD2. The germline CDR1 and CDR2 sequences are LNHNV and YYDKDF (reference sequence). The CDR3 consists of 15 residues. Trimming cost V 0 bases and J 2 bases; bases outside gene matches: 4. The CDR3 reads CATSRDRSGAYEQYF. The CDR3 DNA reads TGTGCCACCAGCAGAGATCGGAGCGGGGCCTACGAGCAGTACTTC.

The chain is built from TRBV11-2 and TRBJ2-3; maybe TRBD2 (6 bases). Looked up from germline, CDR1 is SGHAT and CDR2 is FQNNGV. The CDR3 consists of 15 residues. The V gene lost 2 bases and the J gene lost 6 bases, with 15 bases spanning the gap. DNA for the CDR3: TGTGCCAGCAGCTTACTGGCGCCTGGGGGGGATACGCAGTATTTT. Translating gives CASSLLAPGGDTQYF.

This rearrangement joins TRBV28 to TRBJ2-3; TRBD2 might be the D (6 bases). V gave up 6 bases and J gave up 0 bases, with 10 bases separating them. Germline CDR1 MDHEN, CDR2 SYDVKM. The CDR3 consists of 14 residues. Written as DNA, the CDR3 is TGTGCCAGCAGCCATGGACTAAGCACAGATACGCAGTATTTT. Residues: CASSHGLSTDTQYF.

The J gene is TRBJ2-1, the V gene TRBV2, with 10 bases fitting TRBD2. The germline V gene has CDR1 SNHLY and CDR2 FYNNEI. The CDR3 is 15 amino acids. Germline trimming cut 2 bases from V and 7 bases from J; bases unmatched to any gene: 5. The CDR3 loop is CASSELAGALNEQFF. The CDR3 region has the DNA TGTGCCAGCAGTGAACTAGCGGGAGCTCTGAATGAGCAGTTCTTC. The variable domain in full, completed from reference TRBV2 and TRBJ2-1, reads EPEVTQTPSHQVTQMGQEVILRCVPISNHLYFYWYRQILGQKVEFLVSFYNNEISEKSEIFDDQFSVERPDGSNFTLKIRSTKLEDSAMYFCASSELAGALNEQFFGPGTRLTVL.

This clone was seen a single time. This sequence joins TRBV4-1 and TRBJ1-6; D is uncertain. The CDR3 loop spans 15 amino acids. Germline V gene lookup returns CDR1 MGHRA and CDR2 YSYEKL. Trimming cost V 2 bases and J 8 bases, with 13 bases left between them. CDR3 sequence: CASSQTRGMDSPLHF. The CDR3 nucleotides read TGCGCCAGCAGCCAAACACGAGGGATGGATTCACCCCTCCACTTT.

The V gene is TRBV5-1, the J gene TRBJ1-4; TRBD1 matches 7 bases. J lost 9 bases, V lost 0 bases, and 11 bases had no gene match. This CDR3 has 16 residues. Germline V gene lookup returns CDR1 SGHRS and CDR2 YFSETQ. The CDR3, as DNA: TGCGCCAGCAGCTTGGGTGTGACAGGGAAAAGGCAAAAACTGTTTTTT. It specifies CASSLGVTGKRQKLFF.

The chain links TRBV5-1 to TRBJ2-7, with 7 bases that match TRBD2. The junction had 13 bases not matched to a gene; V was cut back by 4 bases and J by 6 bases. The germline gives CDR1 SGHRS, CDR2 YFSETQ. The CDR3 sequence is 15 residues long. The CDR3 loop is CASSGVLAGVAEQYF. The CDR3 DNA sequence: TGCGCCAGCAGCGGTGTTCTTGCGGGAGTGGCCGAGCAGTACTTC.

V usage is TRBV10-1 and J usage is TRBJ2-1; TRBD2 matches at 10 bases. V was clipped by 6 bases and J by 5 bases; unmatched bases: 7. The CDR3 loop spans 15 amino acids. In germline, CDR1 is WNHNN, CDR2 SYGVQD (reference sequence). The CDR3 is CASSFTSGANNEQFF. CDR3 bases: TGCGCCAGCAGCTTTACTAGCGGGGCCAACAATGAGCAGTTCTTC.

This chain connects TRBV2 to TRBJ2-2; TRBD1 is a possible D gene (5 bases). Deletions cut 10 bases from V and 5 bases from J, with 11 bases between. The CDR3 length is 12 residues. CDR1 and CDR2 from the germline V gene are SNHLY and FYNNEI. The CDR3 is CATSTGTGELFF. CDR3 DNA sequence: TGTGCCACAAGTACAGGTACCGGGGAGCTGTTTTTT.

J is TRBJ2-1 and V is TRBV7-9; D is possibly TRBD1 (6 bases). CDR3 length: 17 amino acids. V lost 0 bases and J lost 5, with 17 bases in between. CDR1 is SEHNR, CDR2 FQNEAQ, per germline (reference sequence). DNA for the CDR3: TGTGCCAGCAGCTTAGCTTATACCAGGGGCGCGCACAATGAGCAGTTCTTC. Amino acid sequence: CASSLAYTRGAHNEQFF.

The chain couples TRBV7-8 to TRBJ1-2; D perhaps matches TRBD1 (5 bases). V was cut by 7 bases and J by 7 bases, with 19 bases left in between. This CDR3 has 14 residues. Germline CDR1 reads SGHVS; CDR2 reads FQNEAQ. The CDR3 sequence: CASTLYGGGSGYTF. DNA for the CDR3: TGTGCCAGCACCCTATACGGGGGAGGCTCTGGCTACACCTTC.

Concerning this clone: Relative to the germline gene, one junction end is altered; a read error may explain this. V is TRBV18 and J is TRBJ1-2, with D perhaps matching TRBD1 (5 bases). Germline V gives CDR1 KGHSH, CDR2 LQKENI. This CDR3 spans 14 amino acids. In DNA, the CDR3 is TGTGCCAGCTCGCCACCTCAGGGAAACTATGGCTACACCTTC. This encodes CASSPPQGNYGYTF.

A few counts support this clone. V usage is TRBV5-4 and J usage is TRBJ2-5, with TRBD2 matching 12 bases. CDR3 length equals 15 residues. The V and J ends lost 2 bases and 4 bases, in that order; junction bases with no gene match: 3. Germline CDR1 is SGHNT and CDR2 is YYREEE (reference sequence). The CDR3 DNA sequence: TGTGCCAGCAGCTTTCGGACTAGCGGGGCAGAGACCCAGTACTTC. It translates to CASSFRTSGAETQYF.

This chain joins TRBV30 and TRBJ2-2; 8 bases match TRBD1. CDR3 length: 11 residues. Germline values: CDR1 GTSNPN, CDR2 SVGIG (reference sequence). J was trimmed by 14 bases and V by 5 bases; bases with no gene match: 7. CDR3 DNA sequence: TGTGCCTGGGGGACAGGTGGGATTCTGTTTTTT. It codes for CAWGTGGILFF. Looking up the rest from reference TRBV30 and TRBJ2-2 gives the full variable domain: SQTIHQWPATLVQPVGSPLSLECTVEGTSNPNLYWYRQAAGRGLQLLFYSVGIGQISSEVPQNLSASRPQDRQFILSSKKLLLSDSGFYLCAWGTGGILFFGEGSRLTVL.

The chain is built from TRBV10-3 and TRBJ2-7, with 9 positions matching TRBD1. The CDR3 length is 13 residues. CDR1 is ENHRY, CDR2 SYGVKD, per germline. With V trimmed by 9 bases and J by 3 bases, 6 bases remained unmatched. This chain's CDR3 is CAIRQGGSYEQYF. DNA for the CDR3: TGTGCCATTAGACAGGGGGGCAGCTACGAGCAGTACTTC.

This clone was observed a few times. This rearrangement joins TRBV2 to TRBJ2-7; a possible D gene is TRBD2 (5 bases). The V end lost 4 bases, the J end lost 0 bases, and 7 bases lay between the germline ends. The CDR3 length is 13 residues. CDR1 is SNHLY and CDR2 is FYNNEI in the germline V gene. CDR3 in amino acids: CASSGGRSYEQYF. CDR3 DNA sequence: TGTGCCAGCAGTGGCGGGCGCTCCTACGAGCAGTACTTC. The full variable domain, its missing parts supplied by reference TRBV2 and TRBJ2-7, is EPEVTQTPSHQVTQMGQEVILRCVPISNHLYFYWYRQILGQKVEFLVSFYNNEISEKSEIFDDQFSVERPDGSNFTLKIRSTKLEDSAMYFCASSGGRSYEQYFGPGTRLTVT.

The table lists this clone with a few counts. The chain joins TRBV15 to TRBJ1-2, with a weak D call TRBD1 (5 bases). CDR3 length: 15 residues. Per the germline V gene, CDR1 is LNHNV and CDR2 is YYDKDF (reference sequence). The germline V and J ends were trimmed by 0 bases and 4 bases, with 12 bases remaining between them. In DNA form, the CDR3 reads TGTGCCACCAGCAGAGAGGGGCGCAAGGTCTATGGCTACACCTTC. Protein: CATSREGRKVYGYTF.

The V gene is TRBV19, the J gene TRBJ2-7; D is possibly TRBD2 (6 bases). CDR1 LNHDA and CDR2 SQIVND come from the germline V gene (reference sequence). V lost 4 bases and J 4 bases, leaving 14 bases between the germline ends. The CDR3 runs 14 residues. CDR3 in DNA: TGTGCCAGTAGTAGGGGGGAGACTAATTACGAGCAGTACTTC. It yields the protein CASSRGETNYEQYF. Full variable domain (remainder filled in from reference TRBV19 and TRBJ2-7): DGGITQSPKYLFRKEGQNVTLSCEQNLNHDAMYWYRQDPGQGLRLIYYSQIVNDFQKGDIAEGYSVSREKKESFPLTVTSAQKNPTAFYLCASSRGETNYEQYFGPGTRLTVT.

The chain is built from TRBV4-2 and TRBJ1-1; D gene ambiguous. In germline, CDR1 is LGHNA, CDR2 YNFKEQ. Trimming stripped 0 bases from V and 4 bases from J, with 9 bases between. The CDR3 runs 14 residues. The CDR3 loop reads CASSQDLDGTEAFF. CDR3 DNA: TGTGCCAGCAGCCAAGATCTAGACGGCACTGAAGCTTTCTTT.

The V and J genes are TRBV19 and TRBJ1-5, with D perhaps matching TRBD1 (5 bases). CDR3 length equals 14 residues. CDR1 and CDR2 from the germline V gene are LNHDA and SQIVND (reference sequence). V lost 7 bases and J 1 base, leaving 11 bases between the germline ends. The CDR3 loop reads CASNLGQSNQPQHF. CDR3 nucleotides: TGTGCCAGTAATCTAGGACAAAGCAATCAGCCCCAGCATTTT.

Notes on this clone: At one of its ends the junction is not consistent with the germline gene, which may arise from a read error. The V call is TRBV7-9, the J call TRBJ1-1, with D possibly TRBD1 on 5 matching bases. The CDR3 is 14 amino acids. The germline V gene has CDR1 SEHNR and CDR2 FQNEAQ (reference sequence). The CDR3 DNA reads TGTTCCAGCATCGTCCCGATGGGGGGCACTGAAGCTTTCTTT. Translated, it gives CSSIVPMGGTEAFF.

The chain combines TRBV5-1 with TRBJ2-3, with 8 bases aligning to TRBD2. The CDR3 runs 17 residues. The J segment lost 1 base and the V segment lost 0 bases, leaving 7 bases of the junction unmatched. Germline CDR1 and CDR2: SGHRS and YFSETQ. This CDR3 is CASSLGGSGGGTDTQYF. The CDR3 region has the DNA TGCGCCAGCAGCTTGGGTGGGAGCGGGGGCGGCACAGATACGCAGTATTTT.

The chain employs TRBV5-4 and TRBJ2-1; 9 positions match TRBD2. This CDR3 comprises 14 residues. With V trimmed by 2 bases and J by 8 bases, 5 bases remained unmatched. Germline lookup yields CDR1 SGHNT and CDR2 YYREEE (reference sequence). The CDR3 DNA is TGTGCCAGCAGCTTTGCGGGAGGGCCGTATGAGCAGTTCTTC. Translating it yields CASSFAGGPYEQFF.

V usage is TRBV6-5 and J usage is TRBJ2-1; 10 nucleotides line up with TRBD2. Germline V gene data show CDR1 as MNHEY and CDR2 as SVGAGI. The CDR3 contains 15 residues. The ends lost 8 bases at V and 2 bases at J; junction bases unmatched: 6. DNA of the CDR3: TGTGCCAGCGGCTTAAGCGGGGGGGCCTACAATGAGCAGTTCTTC. Its protein product is CASGLSGGAYNEQFF.

This clone was seen once. V usage is TRBV6-5 and J usage is TRBJ2-5; D perhaps matches TRBD1 (6 bases). The V end lost 5 bases, the J end lost 7 bases, and 17 bases lay between the germline ends. The CDR3 extends over 14 amino acids. The germline V gene encodes CDR1 MNHEY and CDR2 SVGAGI. As DNA, the CDR3 is TGTGCCAGCAGTCACGGGACACCTGATGGGACCCAGTACTTC. It encodes CASSHGTPDGTQYF.

V is TRBV28 and J is TRBJ1-1; D may be TRBD1 (6 bases). CDR1 MDHEN and CDR2 SYDVKM come from the germline V gene. The CDR3 runs to 15 residues. Trimming removed 4 bases from V and 4 bases from J, with 16 bases in between. CDR3: CASSSQGLRITEAFF. The CDR3 region has the DNA TGTGCCAGCAGTTCACAGGGTCTCAGGATCACTGAAGCTTTCTTT.

The chain links TRBV28 to TRBJ2-1, with 10 bases fitting TRBD2. Germline assignment: CDR1 MDHEN and CDR2 SYDVKM. The CDR3 runs to 15 residues. The V gene end was trimmed by 4 bases and the J gene end by 5 bases; junction bases not matched to a gene: 5. The CDR3 DNA follows: TGTGCCAGCAGTTCGGTTAGCGGGGGGAACAATGAGCAGTTCTTC. Translating it yields CASSSVSGGNNEQFF.